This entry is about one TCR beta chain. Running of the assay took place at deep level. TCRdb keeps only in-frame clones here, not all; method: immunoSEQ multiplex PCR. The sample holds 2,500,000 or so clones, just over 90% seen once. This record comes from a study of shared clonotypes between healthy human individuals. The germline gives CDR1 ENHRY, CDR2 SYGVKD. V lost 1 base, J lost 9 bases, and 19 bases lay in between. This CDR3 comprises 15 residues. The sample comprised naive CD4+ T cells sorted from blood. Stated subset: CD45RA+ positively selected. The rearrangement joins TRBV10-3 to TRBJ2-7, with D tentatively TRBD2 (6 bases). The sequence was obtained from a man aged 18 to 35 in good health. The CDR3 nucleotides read TGTGCCATCAGTGAGTACGGGGGAGACACCAGTGCGCAGTACTTC. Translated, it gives CAISEYGGDTSAQYF.